This TCR beta chain was sequenced for a study of blood T cell repertoires in COVID-19. The wider study: From T cells, B-cell-depleted T cells, or PBMCs came the material, which was cDNA or gDNA.

Germline-derived CDR1 and CDR2 are SGHTA and FQGNSA. V was clipped by 5 bases and J by 5 bases; unmatched bases: 11. The CDR3 extends over 15 amino acids. Per the study methods: Reference gene primer amplification yielded estimated nucleated cell counts. TCRdb keeps only in-frame clones here, not all; method: immunoSEQ multiplex PCR. Clone size and V and J calls were adopted from that table, with D and trimming inferred from the DNA. This sample has around 99,000 clones, with roughly 88% found just once. This receptor was obtained from a man aged 45-65 years with active or convalescent COVID-19. The sequencing input was peripheral blood. The chain couples TRBV7-2 to TRBJ1-2, with 7 bases aligning to TRBD1. This chain's CDR3 is CASSRSGQIGYGYTF. The CDR3 DNA reads as TGTGCCAGCAGCAGATCGGGACAGATTGGATATGGCTACACCTTC.